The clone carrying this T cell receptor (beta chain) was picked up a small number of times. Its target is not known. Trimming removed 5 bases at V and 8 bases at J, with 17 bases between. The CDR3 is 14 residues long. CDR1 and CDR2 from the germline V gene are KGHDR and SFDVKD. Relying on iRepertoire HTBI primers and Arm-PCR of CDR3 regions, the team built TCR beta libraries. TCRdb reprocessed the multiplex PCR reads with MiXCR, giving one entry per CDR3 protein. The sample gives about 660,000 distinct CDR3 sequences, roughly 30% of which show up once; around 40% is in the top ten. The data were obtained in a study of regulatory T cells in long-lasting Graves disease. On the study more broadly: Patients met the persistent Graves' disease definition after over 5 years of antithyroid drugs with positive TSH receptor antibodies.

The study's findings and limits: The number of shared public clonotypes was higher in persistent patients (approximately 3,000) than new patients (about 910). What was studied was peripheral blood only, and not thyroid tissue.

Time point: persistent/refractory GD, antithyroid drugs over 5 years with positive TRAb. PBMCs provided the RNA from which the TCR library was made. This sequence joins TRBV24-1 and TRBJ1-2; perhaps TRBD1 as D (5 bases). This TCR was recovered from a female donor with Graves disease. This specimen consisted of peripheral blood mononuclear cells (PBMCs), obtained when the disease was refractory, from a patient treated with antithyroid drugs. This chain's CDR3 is CATSGPGRVSGYTF. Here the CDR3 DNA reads TGTGCCACCAGTGGGCCGGGACGGGTAAGCGGCTACACCTTC.